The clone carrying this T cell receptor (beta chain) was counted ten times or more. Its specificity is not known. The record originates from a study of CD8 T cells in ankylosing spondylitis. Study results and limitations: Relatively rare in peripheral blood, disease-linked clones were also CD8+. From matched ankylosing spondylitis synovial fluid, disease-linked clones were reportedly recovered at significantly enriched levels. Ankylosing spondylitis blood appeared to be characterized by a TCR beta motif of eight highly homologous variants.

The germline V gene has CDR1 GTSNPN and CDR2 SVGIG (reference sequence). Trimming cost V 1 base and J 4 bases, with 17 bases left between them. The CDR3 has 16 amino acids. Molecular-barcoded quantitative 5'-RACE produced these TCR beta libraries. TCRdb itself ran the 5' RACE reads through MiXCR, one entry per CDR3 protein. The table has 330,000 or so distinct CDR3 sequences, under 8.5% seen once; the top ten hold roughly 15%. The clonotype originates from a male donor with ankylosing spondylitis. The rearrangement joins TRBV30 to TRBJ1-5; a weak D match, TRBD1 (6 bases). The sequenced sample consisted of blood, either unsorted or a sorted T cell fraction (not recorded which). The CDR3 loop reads CAWSDPPGTPNQPQHF. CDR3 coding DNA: TGTGCCTGGAGTGACCCCCCTGGGACACCTAATCAGCCCCAGCATTTT.